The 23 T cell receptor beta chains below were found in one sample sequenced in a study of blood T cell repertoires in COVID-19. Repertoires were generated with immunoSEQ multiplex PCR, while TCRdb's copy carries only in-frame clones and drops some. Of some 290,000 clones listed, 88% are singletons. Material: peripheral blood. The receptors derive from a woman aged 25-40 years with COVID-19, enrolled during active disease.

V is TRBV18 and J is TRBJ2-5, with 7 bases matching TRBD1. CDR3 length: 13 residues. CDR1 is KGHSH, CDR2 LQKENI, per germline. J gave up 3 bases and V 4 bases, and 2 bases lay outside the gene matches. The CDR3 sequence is CASSRGTEETQYF. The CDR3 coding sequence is TGTGCCAGCTCACGGGGGACAGAAGAGACCCAGTACTTC.

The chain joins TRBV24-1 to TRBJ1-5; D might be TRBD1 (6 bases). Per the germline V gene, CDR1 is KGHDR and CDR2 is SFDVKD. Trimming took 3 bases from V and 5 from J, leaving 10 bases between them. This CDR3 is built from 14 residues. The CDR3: CATSDEQGYQPQHF. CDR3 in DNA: TGTGCCACCAGTGATGAACAGGGTTATCAGCCCCAGCATTTT.

CDR3 DNA: TGCGCCAGCGTTACTAGGTGTTCTAAACGGGAGCAGTACTTC. It is translated as CASVTRCSKREQYF. The J gene is TRBJ2-7, the V gene TRBV23-1, with a possible D match to TRBD2 (5 bases). TRBV23-1 counts as an open reading frame of uncertain function. V lost 8 bases to trimming and J lost 7 bases, with 21 bases between them. This CDR3 spans 14 amino acids.

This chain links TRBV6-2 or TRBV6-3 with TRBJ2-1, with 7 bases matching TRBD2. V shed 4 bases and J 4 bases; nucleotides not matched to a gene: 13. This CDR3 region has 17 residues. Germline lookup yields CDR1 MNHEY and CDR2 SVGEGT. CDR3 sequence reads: CASSSPEAGLGYNEQFF. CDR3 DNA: TGTGCCAGCAGTTCCCCCGAAGCGGGACTGGGTTACAATGAGCAGTTCTTC.

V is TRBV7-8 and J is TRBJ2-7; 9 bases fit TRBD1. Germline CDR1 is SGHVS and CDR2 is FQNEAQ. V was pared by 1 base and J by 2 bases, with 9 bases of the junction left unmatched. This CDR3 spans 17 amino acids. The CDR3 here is CASSLVGQGLYPYEQYF. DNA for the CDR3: TGTGCCAGCAGCTTAGTCGGACAGGGGCTCTACCCCTACGAGCAGTACTTC.

CDR3 DNA: TGTGCCAGCAGCCGTCGGGGCGAGCAGTACTTC. Translation gives CASSRRGEQYF. V gene TRBV7-8 combines with J gene TRBJ2-7; possibly TRBD2 for D (5 bases). Germline CDR1 and CDR2: SGHVS and FQNEAQ. There are 11 residues in the CDR3. The germline V and J ends were trimmed by 5 bases and 6 bases, with 8 bases remaining between them.

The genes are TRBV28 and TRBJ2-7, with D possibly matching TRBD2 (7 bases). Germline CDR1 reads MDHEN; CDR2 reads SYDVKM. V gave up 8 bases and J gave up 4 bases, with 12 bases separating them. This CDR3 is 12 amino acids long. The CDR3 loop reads CASSRGAYEQYF. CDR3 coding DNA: TGTGCCAGCTCCCGGGGGGCATACGAGCAGTACTTC.

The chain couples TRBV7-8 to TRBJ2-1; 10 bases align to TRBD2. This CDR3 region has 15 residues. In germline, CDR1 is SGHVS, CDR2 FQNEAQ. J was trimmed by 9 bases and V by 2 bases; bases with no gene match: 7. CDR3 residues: CASSLLAGGPGEQFF. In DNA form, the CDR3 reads TGTGCCAGCAGCTTATTAGCGGGAGGCCCCGGTGAGCAGTTCTTC.

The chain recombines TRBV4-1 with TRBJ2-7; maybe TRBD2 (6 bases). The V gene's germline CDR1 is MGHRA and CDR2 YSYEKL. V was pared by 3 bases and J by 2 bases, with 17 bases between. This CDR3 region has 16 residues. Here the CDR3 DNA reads TGCGCCAGCAGCCAGCCGTGGTTAGCGGATGCCTACGAGCAGTACTTC. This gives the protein CASSQPWLADAYEQYF.

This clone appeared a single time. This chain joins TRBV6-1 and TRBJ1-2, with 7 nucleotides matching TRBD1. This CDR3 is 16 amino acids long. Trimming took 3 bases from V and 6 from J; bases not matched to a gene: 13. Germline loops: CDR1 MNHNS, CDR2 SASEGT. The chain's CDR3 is CASSDLRTGRHNGYTF. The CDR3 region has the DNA TGTGCCAGCAGTGATCTTAGGACAGGCCGACATAATGGCTACACCTTC.

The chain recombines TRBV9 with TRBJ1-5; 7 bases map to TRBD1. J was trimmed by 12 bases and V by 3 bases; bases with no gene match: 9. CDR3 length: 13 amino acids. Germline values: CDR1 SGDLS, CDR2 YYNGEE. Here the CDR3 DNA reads TGTGCCAGCAGCGCTGGACAGGCTGGGGACCAGCATTTT. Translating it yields CASSAGQAGDQHF.

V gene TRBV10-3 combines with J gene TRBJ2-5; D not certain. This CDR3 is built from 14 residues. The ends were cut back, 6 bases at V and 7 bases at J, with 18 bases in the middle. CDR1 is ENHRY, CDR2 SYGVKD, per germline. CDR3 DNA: TGTGCCATCAGCGAAGTGGGCACTCGGTCGACCCAGTACTTC. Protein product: CAISEVGTRSTQYF.

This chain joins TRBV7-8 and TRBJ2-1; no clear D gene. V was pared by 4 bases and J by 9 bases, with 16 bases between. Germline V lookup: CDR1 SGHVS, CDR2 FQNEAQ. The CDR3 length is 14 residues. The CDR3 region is CASSSELRVGEQFF. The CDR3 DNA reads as TGTGCCAGCAGCTCCGAGCTTAGAGTTGGTGAGCAGTTCTTC. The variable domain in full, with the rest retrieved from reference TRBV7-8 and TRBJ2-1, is GAGVSQSPRYKVAKRGQDVALRCDPISGHVSLFWYQQALGQGPEFLTYFQNEAQLDKSGLPSDRFFAERPEGSVSTLKIQRTQQEDSAVYLCASSSELRVGEQFFGPGTRLTVL.

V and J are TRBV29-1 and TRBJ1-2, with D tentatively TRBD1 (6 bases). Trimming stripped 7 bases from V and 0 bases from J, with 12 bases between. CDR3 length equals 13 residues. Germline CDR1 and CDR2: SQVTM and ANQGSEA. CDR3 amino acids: CSGGGATNYGYTF. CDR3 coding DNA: TGCAGCGGAGGGGGGGCGACTAACTATGGCTACACCTTC.

The CDR3 reads CASSNSGTSYEQYF. The CDR3 bases are TGTGCCAGTAGTAATAGCGGGACCTCCTACGAGCAGTACTTC. The chain joins TRBV19 to TRBJ2-7; 8 bases align to TRBD2. Germline CDR1 and CDR2: LNHDA and SQIVND (reference sequence). The trim removed 4 bases at V and 0 bases at J, leaving 2 bases unmatched. CDR3 size: 14 residues.

The CDR3 nucleotides read TGCGCCAGCAGCCAAGATGGCCATGAGCAGTTCTTC. Protein product: CASSQDGHEQFF. This chain links TRBV4-3 with TRBJ2-1; the D is unclear. The V end was cut by 0 bases, the J end by 8 bases, with 5 bases between. This CDR3 is 12 amino acids long. The germline gives CDR1 LGHNA, CDR2 YSLEER.

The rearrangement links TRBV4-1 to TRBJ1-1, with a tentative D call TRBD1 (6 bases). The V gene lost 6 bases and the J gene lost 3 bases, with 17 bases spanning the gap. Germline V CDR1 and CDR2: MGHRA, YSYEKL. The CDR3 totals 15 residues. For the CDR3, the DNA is TGCGCCAGCAGTTCGAGAAGGGGGGGGGACACTGAAGCTTTCTTT. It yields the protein CASSSRRGGDTEAFF.

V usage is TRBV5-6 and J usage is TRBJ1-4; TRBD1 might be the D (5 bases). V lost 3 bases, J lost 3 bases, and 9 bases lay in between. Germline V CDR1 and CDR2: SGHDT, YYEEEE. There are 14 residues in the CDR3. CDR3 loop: CASSSGFPNEKLFF. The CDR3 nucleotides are TGTGCCAGCAGCTCAGGGTTTCCTAATGAAAAACTGTTTTTT.

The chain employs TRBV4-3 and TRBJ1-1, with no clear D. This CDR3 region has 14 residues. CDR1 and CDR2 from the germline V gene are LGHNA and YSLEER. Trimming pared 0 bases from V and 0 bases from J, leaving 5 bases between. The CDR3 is CASSQDLVNTEAFF. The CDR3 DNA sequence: TGCGCCAGCAGCCAAGATCTCGTGAACACTGAAGCTTTCTTT.

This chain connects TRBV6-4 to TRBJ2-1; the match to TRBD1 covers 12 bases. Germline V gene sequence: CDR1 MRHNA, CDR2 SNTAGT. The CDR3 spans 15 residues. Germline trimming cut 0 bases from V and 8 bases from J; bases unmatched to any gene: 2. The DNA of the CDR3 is TGTGCCAGCAGTGACTCGGGACAGGGGGCCGATGAGCAGTTCTTC. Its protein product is CASSDSGQGADEQFF.

CDR3 residues: CASSLSGLPNYGYTF. For the CDR3, the DNA is TGTGCCAGCAGTTTATCTGGCCTCCCTAACTATGGCTACACCTTC. The rearrangement joins TRBV27 to TRBJ1-2; D gene uncertain. CDR1 and CDR2 (germline): MNHEY, SMNVEV (reference sequence). The germline V and J ends were trimmed by 0 bases and 0 bases, with 8 bases remaining between them. The CDR3 consists of 15 residues.

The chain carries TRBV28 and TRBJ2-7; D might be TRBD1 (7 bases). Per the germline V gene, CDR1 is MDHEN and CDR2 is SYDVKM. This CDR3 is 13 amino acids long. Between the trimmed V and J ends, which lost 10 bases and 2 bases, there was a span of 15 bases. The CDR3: CAIAGGTTYEQYF. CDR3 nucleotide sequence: TGTGCCATTGCAGGGGGGACCACCTACGAGCAGTACTTC. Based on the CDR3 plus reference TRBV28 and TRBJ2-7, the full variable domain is DVKVTQSSRYLVKRTGEKVFLECVQDMDHENMFWYRQDPGLGLRLIYFSYDVKMKEKGDIPEGYSVSREKKERFSLILESASTNQTSMYLCAIAGGTTYEQYFGPGTRLTVT.

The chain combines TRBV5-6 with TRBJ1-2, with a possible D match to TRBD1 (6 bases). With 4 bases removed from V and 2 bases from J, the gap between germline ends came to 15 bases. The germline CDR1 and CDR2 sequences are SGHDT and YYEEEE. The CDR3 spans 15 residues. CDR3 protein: CASSTLAGANYGYTF. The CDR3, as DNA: TGTGCCAGCAGCACCCTAGCAGGGGCGAACTATGGCTACACCTTC.